These T cell receptor beta chains were read from a single sample in a study of cytomegalovirus exposure and HLA in healthy donors. Sequencing was performed with immunoSEQ multiplex PCR; in TCRdb, only in-frame clones are kept and a portion is missing. The repertoire holds more than 100,000 clones, around 78% seen once, with under 2% in the top ten. Sequenced input: PBMCs. The receptor set was obtained from a female donor in good health and CMV-seropositive. The CDR3 runs from the conserved cysteine through the conserved F or W. The order of the fields is clone size, D gene, V gene, J gene, CDR3 protein, CDR3 DNA. The D gene is left open where the match is weak. Clone size is stated in some rows and not others, as once, few, many or a class when expanded.

clone_size: NA; d_call: NA; v_call: TRBV5-4; j_call: TRBJ2-5; cdr3_aa: CASSLTRAPGETQYF; cdr3_nt: TGTGCCAGCAGCTTGACCAGGGCGCCAGGAGAGACCCAGTACTTC
clone_size: NA; d_call: TRBD1; v_call: TRBV7-9; j_call: TRBJ2-5; cdr3_aa: CASTTTGGQETQYF; cdr3_nt: TGTGCCAGCACCACAACAGGGGGCCAAGAGACCCAGTACTTC
clone_size: NA; d_call: NA; v_call: TRBV5-1; j_call: TRBJ2-2; cdr3_aa: CASSFLDSGELFF; cdr3_nt: TGCGCCAGCAGCTTTTTAGATTCCGGGGAGCTGTTTTTT
clone_size: NA; d_call: TRBD1; v_call: TRBV6-1; j_call: TRBJ1-2; cdr3_aa: CASSPTRGHYGYTF; cdr3_nt: TGTGCCAGCAGCCCTACTAGGGGGCACTATGGCTACACCTTC
clone_size: NA; d_call: TRBD2; v_call: TRBV5-1; j_call: TRBJ2-5; cdr3_aa: CASSPSGRPDEGETQYF; cdr3_nt: TGCGCCAGCAGTCCTAGCGGGAGGCCGGATGAGGGAGAGACCCAGTACTTC
clone_size: NA; d_call: TRBD2; v_call: TRBV6-5; j_call: TRBJ2-7; cdr3_aa: CASRYRAGDQDEQYF; cdr3_nt: TGTGCCAGCAGATACCGAGCGGGGGATCAAGACGAGCAGTACTTC
clone_size: once; d_call: NA; v_call: TRBV18; j_call: TRBJ2-5; cdr3_aa: CASSPPSRGETQYF; cdr3_nt: TGTGCCAGCTCACCACCGTCCAGAGGAGAGACCCAGTACTTC
clone_size: NA; d_call: NA; v_call: TRBV10-3; j_call: TRBJ2-1; cdr3_aa: CAISEASRNEQFF; cdr3_nt: TGTGCCATCAGTGAGGCTAGTCGCAATGAGCAGTTCTTC
clone_size: once; d_call: NA; v_call: TRBV11-3; j_call: TRBJ2-1; cdr3_aa: CASSTGHYNEQFF; cdr3_nt: TGTGCCAGCAGCACGGGTCACTACAATGAGCAGTTCTTC
clone_size: few; d_call: NA; v_call: TRBV7-3; j_call: TRBJ2-2; cdr3_aa: CASSLRSSPARSHTGELFF; cdr3_nt: TGTGCCAGCAGCTTAAGGTCTTCGCCAGCGAGAAGCCACACCGGGGAGCTGTTTTTT
clone_size: once; d_call: TRBD1; v_call: TRBV18; j_call: TRBJ2-7; cdr3_aa: CASSYTGTVAYEQYF; cdr3_nt: TGTGCCAGCTCATATACCGGGACAGTGGCCTACGAGCAGTACTTC